The rows below give T cell receptor beta chains drawn from one sample of a study of monozygotic twins with cystic fibrosis. Data came from immunoSEQ multiplex PCR; TCRdb stores just in-frame clones and leaves some out. The data hold roughly 30,000 clones, with more than 85% observed a single time. The sequenced sample was blood. The receptors here all came from a girl aged 2-10 years with cystic fibrosis. Both conserved end residues are part of each CDR3. D genes are given only for firm matches. For some rows the clone size is stated as once, few or many, or as a class when expanded; others skip it.

d_gene: -
len: 15
j_gene: TRBJ2-1
abundance: -
v_gene: TRBV7-6
CDR3aa: CASSLRGRSYNEQFF
CDR3nt: TGTGCCAGCAGCTTAAGAGGACGATCCTACAATGAGCAGTTCTTC

d_gene: TRBD1
len: 16
j_gene: TRBJ1-1
abundance: -
v_gene: TRBV18
CDR3aa: CASSRQGGAFDTEAFF
CDR3nt: TGTGCCAGCTCTCGCCAGGGGGGCGCGTTTGACACTGAAGCTTTCTTT

d_gene: -
len: 11
j_gene: TRBJ1-1
abundance: -
v_gene: TRBV28
CDR3aa: CASGGYTEAFF
CDR3nt: TGTGCCAGCGGGGGTTACACTGAAGCTTTCTTT

d_gene: TRBD1
len: 18
j_gene: TRBJ2-7
abundance: -
v_gene: TRBV29-1
CDR3aa: CSVEVPDRGAPISYEQYF
CDR3nt: TGCAGCGTTGAAGTCCCGGACAGGGGGGCGCCAATTTCCTACGAGCAGTACTTC

d_gene: -
len: 14
j_gene: TRBJ1-5
abundance: -
v_gene: TRBV4-1
CDR3aa: CASSQWVSVLPQHF
CDR3nt: TGCGCCAGCAGCCAATGGGTCAGCGTCCTGCCCCAGCATTTT

d_gene: -
len: 14
j_gene: TRBJ2-5
abundance: once
v_gene: TRBV7-3
CDR3aa: CASVQGVGRETQYF
CDR3nt: TGTGCCAGCGTACAGGGAGTGGGTAGAGAGACCCAGTACTTC

d_gene: -
len: 15
j_gene: TRBJ2-7
abundance: -
v_gene: TRBV5-1
CDR3aa: CASSLEGHGSNEQYF
CDR3nt: TGCGCCAGCAGCTTGGAGGGACATGGATCTAACGAGCAGTACTTC

d_gene: -
len: 14
j_gene: TRBJ1-2
abundance: once
v_gene: TRBV5-4
CDR3aa: CASRWAREGYGYTF
CDR3nt: TGTGCCAGCAGATGGGCCCGAGAGGGCTATGGCTACACCTTC

d_gene: TRBD1
len: 13
j_gene: TRBJ1-5
abundance: -
v_gene: TRBV30
CDR3aa: CAGDRGNNQPQHF
CDR3nt: TGTGCCGGGGACAGGGGTAACAATCAGCCCCAGCATTTT

d_gene: -
len: 14
j_gene: TRBJ2-5
abundance: -
v_gene: TRBV5-1
CDR3aa: CASSLGQIQETQYF
CDR3nt: TGCGCCAGCAGCTTGGGGCAGATCCAAGAGACCCAGTACTTC

d_gene: TRBD1
len: 13
j_gene: TRBJ2-7
abundance: few
v_gene: TRBV6-1
CDR3aa: CASGTAPRGEQYF
CDR3nt: TGTGCCAGCGGGACAGCCCCACGAGGCGAGCAGTACTTC

d_gene: TRBD1
len: 14
j_gene: TRBJ1-2
abundance: -
v_gene: TRBV27
CDR3aa: CASRHRGSNYGYTF
CDR3nt: TGTGCCAGCCGCCACAGGGGTTCCAACTATGGCTACACCTTC

d_gene: -
len: 13
j_gene: TRBJ1-3
abundance: -
v_gene: TRBV30
CDR3aa: CAWSVVSGNTIYF
CDR3nt: TGTGCCTGGAGTGTTGTCTCTGGAAACACCATATATTTT

d_gene: -
len: 12
j_gene: TRBJ2-7
abundance: -
v_gene: TRBV2
CDR3aa: CASSVFPYEQYF
CDR3nt: TGTGCCAGCAGCGTCTTTCCCTACGAGCAGTACTTC

d_gene: -
len: 13
j_gene: TRBJ1-5
abundance: -
v_gene: TRBV19
CDR3aa: CASSWAGNQPQHF
CDR3nt: TGTGCCAGTAGTTGGGCAGGGAATCAGCCCCAGCATTTT

d_gene: TRBD1
len: 14
j_gene: TRBJ1-2
abundance: once
v_gene: TRBV18
CDR3aa: CASSSTTGGWGYTF
CDR3nt: TGTGCCAGCTCCTCTACAACAGGGGGCTGGGGCTACACCTTC

d_gene: -
len: 13
j_gene: TRBJ2-7
abundance: -
v_gene: TRBV6-6
CDR3aa: CASSRKGGDEQYF
CDR3nt: TGTGCCAGCAGCCGAAAGGGGGGGGACGAGCAGTACTTC

d_gene: TRBD2
len: 15
j_gene: TRBJ2-1
abundance: once
v_gene: TRBV7-3
CDR3aa: CASSLYLAGYNEQFF
CDR3nt: TGTGCCAGCAGCTTATACCTAGCGGGGTACAATGAGCAGTTCTTC

d_gene: -
len: 12
j_gene: TRBJ2-5
abundance: -
v_gene: TRBV2
CDR3aa: CASRRGGETQYF
CDR3nt: TGTGCCAGCAGACGGGGCGGAGAGACCCAGTACTTC

d_gene: -
len: 11
j_gene: TRBJ1-2
abundance: -
v_gene: TRBV29-1
CDR3aa: CSVVAEHGYTF
CDR3nt: TGCAGCGTTGTGGCGGAGCATGGCTACACCTTC

d_gene: TRBD1
len: 12
j_gene: TRBJ1-2
abundance: -
v_gene: TRBV5-4
CDR3aa: CATTDRERGYTF
CDR3nt: TGTGCCACTACGGACAGGGAGAGAGGCTACACCTTC

d_gene: TRBD1
len: 14
j_gene: TRBJ1-1
abundance: -
v_gene: TRBV6-5
CDR3aa: CASSWDRRGTEAFF
CDR3nt: TGTGCCAGCAGTTGGGACAGGAGGGGGACTGAAGCTTTCTTT

d_gene: -
len: 16
j_gene: TRBJ2-1
abundance: -
v_gene: TRBV7-8
CDR3aa: CASSSDRVSSYNEQFF
CDR3nt: TGTGCCAGCAGCTCAGACCGGGTTAGCTCCTACAATGAGCAGTTCTTC

d_gene: -
len: 13
j_gene: TRBJ2-7
abundance: -
v_gene: TRBV5-1
CDR3aa: CASSLGRAGEQYF
CDR3nt: TGCGCCAGCAGCTTGGGCAGGGCGGGCGAGCAGTACTTC

d_gene: -
len: 11
j_gene: TRBJ2-1
abundance: -
v_gene: TRBV2
CDR3aa: CASRTGPWQFF
CDR3nt: TGTGCCAGCAGGACGGGACCCTGGCAGTTCTTC

d_gene: -
len: 12
j_gene: TRBJ1-1
abundance: -
v_gene: TRBV30
CDR3aa: CAWTLPGTEAFF
CDR3nt: TGTGCCTGGACTCTCCCGGGAACTGAAGCTTTCTTT

d_gene: TRBD1
len: 17
j_gene: TRBJ2-3
abundance: -
v_gene: TRBV29-1
CDR3aa: CSVELGDLTGSTDTQYF
CDR3nt: TGCAGCGTTGAACTGGGGGACCTGACAGGGAGCACAGATACGCAGTATTTT

d_gene: -
len: 15
j_gene: TRBJ1-4
abundance: -
v_gene: TRBV28
CDR3aa: CASASSRARGEKLFF
CDR3nt: TGTGCCAGCGCCTCGAGCCGGGCCCGCGGGGAAAAACTGTTTTTT

d_gene: -
len: 13
j_gene: TRBJ1-1
abundance: -
v_gene: TRBV29-1
CDR3aa: CSVARVSDTEAFF
CDR3nt: TGCAGCGTTGCCAGGGTGTCGGACACTGAAGCTTTCTTT

d_gene: -
len: 14
j_gene: TRBJ1-2
abundance: -
v_gene: TRBV19
CDR3aa: CASSIQGASDGYTF
CDR3nt: TGTGCCAGTAGTATCCAGGGTGCGTCGGATGGCTACACCTTC

d_gene: -
len: 13
j_gene: TRBJ1-1
abundance: -
v_gene: TRBV29-1
CDR3aa: CSVEGQQNTEAFF
CDR3nt: TGCAGCGTTGAAGGTCAACAGAACACTGAAGCTTTCTTT

d_gene: -
len: 13
j_gene: TRBJ2-1
abundance: -
v_gene: TRBV5-4
CDR3aa: CASSLSSYNEQFF
CDR3nt: TGTGCCAGCAGCTTAAGCTCCTACAATGAGCAGTTCTTC

d_gene: TRBD1
len: 13
j_gene: TRBJ2-3
abundance: -
v_gene: TRBV19
CDR3aa: CASTGEFTDTQYF
CDR3nt: TGTGCCAGCACAGGGGAGTTTACGGATACGCAGTATTTT

d_gene: -
len: 12
j_gene: TRBJ2-1
abundance: once
v_gene: TRBV7-2
CDR3aa: CASSLSEYEQFF
CDR3nt: TGTGCCAGCAGCTTAAGCGAATATGAGCAGTTCTTC

d_gene: -
len: 17
j_gene: TRBJ2-2
abundance: -
v_gene: TRBV5-1
CDR3aa: CASSLGSAGLNTGELFF
CDR3nt: TGCGCCAGCAGCTTGGGGTCCGCAGGGTTGAACACCGGGGAGCTGTTTTTT

d_gene: TRBD1
len: 19
j_gene: TRBJ2-2
abundance: -
v_gene: TRBV11-2
CDR3aa: CASSLFGDRGRRAPGELFF
CDR3nt: TGTGCCAGCAGCTTATTTGGGGACAGGGGGCGCCGGGCCCCCGGGGAGCTGTTTTTT

d_gene: -
len: 13
j_gene: TRBJ1-1
abundance: -
v_gene: TRBV30
CDR3aa: CAWSATGNTEAFF
CDR3nt: TGTGCCTGGAGTGCTACAGGGAACACTGAAGCTTTCTTT

d_gene: -
len: 13
j_gene: TRBJ2-7
abundance: once
v_gene: TRBV5-1
CDR3aa: CASRPGSRFEQYF
CDR3nt: TGCGCCAGCAGGCCAGGGTCTCGGTTCGAGCAGTACTTC

d_gene: TRBD1
len: 17
j_gene: TRBJ2-7
abundance: -
v_gene: TRBV29-1
CDR3aa: CSVYLVAGTGQTYEQYF
CDR3nt: TGCAGCGTTTATCTGGTTGCTGGGACAGGGCAAACCTACGAGCAGTACTTC

d_gene: -
len: 15
j_gene: TRBJ1-3
abundance: -
v_gene: TRBV10-3
CDR3aa: CAIKGGGADGNTIYF
CDR3nt: TGTGCCATCAAGGGCGGGGGCGCTGATGGAAACACCATATATTTT

d_gene: -
len: 13
j_gene: TRBJ2-7
abundance: -
v_gene: TRBV5-6
CDR3aa: CASSGREYYEQYF
CDR3nt: TGTGCCAGCAGCGGCAGGGAGTACTACGAGCAGTACTTC

d_gene: -
len: 13
j_gene: TRBJ2-7
abundance: few
v_gene: TRBV18
CDR3aa: CASSRSSGYEQYF
CDR3nt: TGTGCCAGCTCGCGGAGTAGCGGCTACGAGCAGTACTTC

d_gene: -
len: 15
j_gene: TRBJ1-4
abundance: once
v_gene: TRBV9
CDR3aa: CASSSSGGSNEKLFF
CDR3nt: TGTGCCAGCAGCTCCTCGGGGGGTAGTAATGAAAAACTGTTTTTT

d_gene: TRBD1
len: 19
j_gene: TRBJ1-2
abundance: -
v_gene: TRBV11-3
CDR3aa: CASSLTKDGTGEQFYGYTF
CDR3nt: TGTGCCAGCAGCTTAACGAAAGACGGGACAGGGGAACAATTCTATGGCTACACCTTC

d_gene: -
len: 15
j_gene: TRBJ2-1
abundance: -
v_gene: TRBV19
CDR3aa: CASSIGEGPYNEQFF
CDR3nt: TGTGCCAGTAGTATAGGCGAGGGTCCCTACAATGAGCAGTTCTTC

d_gene: -
len: 12
j_gene: TRBJ1-2
abundance: few
v_gene: TRBV6-5
CDR3aa: CASNRVGYGYTF
CDR3nt: TGTGCCAGCAACCGCGTGGGCTATGGCTACACCTTC

d_gene: TRBD1
len: 15
j_gene: TRBJ2-2
abundance: -
v_gene: TRBV10-3
CDR3aa: CAISGDRGTTGELFF
CDR3nt: TGTGCCATCAGCGGGGACAGGGGGACCACCGGGGAGCTGTTTTTT

d_gene: -
len: 12
j_gene: TRBJ2-2
abundance: -
v_gene: TRBV27
CDR3aa: CASSLRAGELFF
CDR3nt: TGTGCCAGCAGTTTAAGAGCCGGGGAGCTGTTTTTT

d_gene: -
len: 13
j_gene: TRBJ2-7
abundance: -
v_gene: TRBV5-1
CDR3aa: CASSLGVGYEQYF
CDR3nt: TGCGCCAGCAGCTTGGGAGTCGGTTACGAGCAGTACTTC

d_gene: -
len: 13
j_gene: TRBJ1-5
abundance: once
v_gene: TRBV4-3
CDR3aa: CASSQDGNQPQHF
CDR3nt: TGCGCCAGCAGCCAAGATGGCAATCAGCCCCAGCATTTT